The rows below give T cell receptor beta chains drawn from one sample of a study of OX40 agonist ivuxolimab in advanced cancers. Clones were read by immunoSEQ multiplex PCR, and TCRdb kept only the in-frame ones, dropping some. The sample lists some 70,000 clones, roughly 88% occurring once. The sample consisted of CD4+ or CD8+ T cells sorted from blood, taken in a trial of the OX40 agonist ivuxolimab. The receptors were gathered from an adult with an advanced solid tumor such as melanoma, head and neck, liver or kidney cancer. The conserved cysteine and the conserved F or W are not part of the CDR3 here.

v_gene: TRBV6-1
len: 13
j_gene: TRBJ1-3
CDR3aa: ASSVGQGRGNTIY

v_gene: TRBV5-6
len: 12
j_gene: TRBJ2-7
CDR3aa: ASSPQGGYNEQY

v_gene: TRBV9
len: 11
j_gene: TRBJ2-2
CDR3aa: ASSVGLVGELF

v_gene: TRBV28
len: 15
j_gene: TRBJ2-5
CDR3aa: ASKMSGTGSSRETQY

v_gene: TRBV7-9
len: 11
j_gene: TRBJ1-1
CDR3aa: ASSQEAITEAF

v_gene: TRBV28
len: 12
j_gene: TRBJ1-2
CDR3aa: ASRTSGGNYGYT

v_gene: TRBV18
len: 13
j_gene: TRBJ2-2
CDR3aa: ASSGLDRNTGELF

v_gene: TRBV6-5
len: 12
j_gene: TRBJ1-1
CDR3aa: ASSIGQRNTEAF

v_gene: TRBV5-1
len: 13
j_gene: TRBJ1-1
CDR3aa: ASSLEGTGGTEAF

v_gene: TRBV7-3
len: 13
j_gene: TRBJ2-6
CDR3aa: ASSQGSIGANVLT

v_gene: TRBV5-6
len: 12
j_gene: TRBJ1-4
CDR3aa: ASSLGSAGEKLF

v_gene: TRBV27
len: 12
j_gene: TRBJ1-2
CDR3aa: ASSSRDGYYGYT

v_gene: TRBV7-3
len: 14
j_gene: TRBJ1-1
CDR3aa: ASSLDRALGGTEAF

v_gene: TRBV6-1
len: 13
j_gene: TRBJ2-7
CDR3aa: ASSEFTGLAYEQY

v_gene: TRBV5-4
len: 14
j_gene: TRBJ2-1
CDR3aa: ASSLDTSSSYNEQF

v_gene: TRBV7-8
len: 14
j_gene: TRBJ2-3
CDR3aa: ASSWEAGGGTDTQY

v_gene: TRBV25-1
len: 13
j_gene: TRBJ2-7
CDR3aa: ASSALRPSSYEQY

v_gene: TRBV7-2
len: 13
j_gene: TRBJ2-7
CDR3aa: ASSARPGTAPEQY

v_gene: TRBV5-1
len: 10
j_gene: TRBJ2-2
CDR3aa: ASSLVDGELF

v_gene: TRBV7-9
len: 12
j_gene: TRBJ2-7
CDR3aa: ASSFGASSYEQY

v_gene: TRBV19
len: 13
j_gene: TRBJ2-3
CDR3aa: ASSTGQGGTDTQY

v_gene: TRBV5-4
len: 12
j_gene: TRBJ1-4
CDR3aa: ASSTRGLYEKLF

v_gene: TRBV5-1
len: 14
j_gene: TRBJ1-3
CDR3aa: ASTPTPNSSGNTIY

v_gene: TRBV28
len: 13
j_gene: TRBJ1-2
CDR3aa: ASSFPDPRFYGYT

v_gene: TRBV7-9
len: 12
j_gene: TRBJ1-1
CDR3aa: ASSPRQGNTEAF

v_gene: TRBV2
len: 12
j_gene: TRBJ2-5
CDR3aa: ASSEQGAQETQY

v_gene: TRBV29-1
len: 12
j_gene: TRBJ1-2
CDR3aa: SVKPRQGVSGYT

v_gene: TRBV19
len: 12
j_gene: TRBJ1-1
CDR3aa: ASSWPNMNTEAF

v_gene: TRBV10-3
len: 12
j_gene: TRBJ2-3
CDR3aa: AIGLAGGTDTQY

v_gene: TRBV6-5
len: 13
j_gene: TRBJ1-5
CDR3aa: ASSYSGDSNQPQH

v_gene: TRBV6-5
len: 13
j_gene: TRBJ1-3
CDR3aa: ASSTDRYSGNTIY

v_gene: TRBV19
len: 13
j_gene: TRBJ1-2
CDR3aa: ASTLRPDRNYGYT

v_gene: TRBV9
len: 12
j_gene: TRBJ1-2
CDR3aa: ASSVDLGPYGYT